The 7 T cell receptor beta chains reported below all come from one sample, sequenced in a study of somatic mutations in cytotoxic T cells in rheumatoid arthritis. Produced via immunoSEQ multiplex PCR; TCRdb's table is partial and in-frame only. The sample yields more than 2,000 clones, approximately 80% seen once. The specimen sequenced was CD8+ T cells sorted from blood. These receptor sequences come from a man aged 55 to 69 with rheumatoid arthritis.

CDR3 nucleotides: TGCGCCAGCAGCCCCACACAGGGCCTCTACGAGCAGTACTTC. The encoded protein is CASSPTQGLYEQYF. The chain combines TRBV5-1 with TRBJ2-7, with D possibly being TRBD1 (6 bases). Trimming shortened V by 4 bases and J by 3 bases, and 14 bases separated the two germline ends. The CDR3 is 14 residues long. CDR1 and CDR2 (germline): SGHRS, YFSETQ.

This rearrangement joins TRBV6-5 to TRBJ1-4, with D tentatively TRBD1 (5 bases). V was shortened by 0 bases and J by 2 bases, with 10 bases between the two germline ends. CDR3 length: 16 residues. Germline-derived CDR1 and CDR2 are MNHEY and SVGAGI. CDR3 bases: TGTGCCAGCAGTTACTCCGGGGGGTCGACTAATGAAAAACTGTTTTTT. Its protein product is CASSYSGGSTNEKLFF.

A single count supports this clone. The chain links TRBV7-9 to TRBJ2-2; TRBD1 matches at 8 bases. The CDR3 is made up of 15 amino acids. Germline CDR1 and CDR2: SEHNR and FQNEAQ (reference sequence). Trimming at V came to 4 bases and at J to 7 bases, leaving 8 bases not matched to a gene. CDR3 sequence (DNA): TGTGCCAGCAGCTATCTCCAGGGGGCAAACGGGGAGCTGTTTTTT. Translation: CASSYLQGANGELFF.

The rearrangement joins TRBV6-5 to TRBJ2-7; TRBD2 matches at 7 bases. The germline gives CDR1 MNHEY, CDR2 SVGAGI. V was clipped by 8 bases and J by 4 bases; unmatched bases: 8. The length of the CDR3 is 13 residues. The CDR3 DNA follows: TGTGCCAGCCGCCTGGGGGGGAGGTACGAGCAGTACTTC. Translated: CASRLGGRYEQYF.

This chain connects TRBV6-1 to TRBJ1-2; 8 bases are a match to TRBD1. CDR1 is MNHNS and CDR2 is SASEGT in the germline V gene. Unmatched junction bases numbered 3, after V lost 5 bases and J lost 7 bases. CDR3 length equals 12 residues. The CDR3 nucleotides are TGTGCCAGCAGTCCCGACAGGGGTGGCTACACCTTC. Its translation: CASSPDRGGYTF.

The chain joins TRBV18 to TRBJ2-7; 12 bases align to TRBD1. CDR1 and CDR2 from the germline V gene are KGHSH and LQKENI. V was pared by 4 bases and J by 5 bases, with 9 bases of the junction left unmatched. The CDR3 has 16 residues. The CDR3 bases are TGTGCCAGCTCACTCCACACGGGACAGGGGGCACACGAGCAGTACTTC. Residues: CASSLHTGQGAHEQYF.

The J gene is TRBJ2-2, the V gene TRBV6-6; D possibly corresponds to TRBD1 (6 bases). V lost 5 bases and J 5 bases, leaving 12 bases between the germline ends. This CDR3 region has 14 residues. Germline V lookup: CDR1 MNHNY, CDR2 SVGAGI (reference sequence). CDR3 bases: TGTGCCAGCAGTGACCCCAGGGGTACCGGGGAGCTGTTTTTT. Translation gives CASSDPRGTGELFF.